The rows below give T cell receptor beta chains drawn from one sample of a study of shared clonotypes between healthy human individuals. Profiled with immunoSEQ multiplex PCR; TCRdb holds only in-frame clones, not every one. The data show roughly 330,000 clones, approximately 79% seen once. The sequenced material came from memory CD4+ T cells sorted from blood. Every receptor here comes from a man aged 25-45 years in good health. Both conserved end residues are part of each CDR3. D genes are given only for firm matches. Rows may omit the clone size; those that give it use once, few, many or a size class.

abundance | d_gene | j_gene | v_gene | CDR3aa | CDR3nt
. | . | TRBJ2-3 | TRBV29-1 | CSVAGQAGDTDTQYF | TGCAGCGTTGCTGGTCAGGCAGGGGATACAGATACGCAGTATTTT
. | TRBD1 | TRBJ2-1 | TRBV7-2 | CASSQPRAGGNEQFF | TGTGCCAGCAGCCAACCAAGGGCAGGGGGCAATGAGCAGTTCTTC
once | . | TRBJ1-4 | TRBV6-1 | CASSEIGQSNEKLFF | TGTGCCAGCAGTGAAATCGGACAGTCTAATGAAAAACTGTTTTTT
. | TRBD1 | TRBJ1-2 | TRBV19 | CASSIDRAGGYTF | TGTGCCAGTAGTATCGACAGGGCTGGTGGCTACACCTTC
. | TRBD2 | TRBJ2-1 | TRBV27 | CASSLPGLGYNEQFF | TGTGCCAGCAGTTTGCCGGGACTAGGCTACAATGAGCAGTTCTTC
. | . | TRBJ2-3 | TRBV10-3 | CATRDHSTDTQYF | TGTGCCACCCGGGACCATAGCACAGATACGCAGTATTTT
once | . | TRBJ1-2 | TRBV6-1 | CASSITGYTF | TGTGCCAGCAGTATTACAGGGTACACCTTC
. | TRBD2 | TRBJ2-7 | TRBV6-6 | CASSSAGLAGVAEQYF | TGTGCCAGCAGTTCGGCTGGACTAGCGGGAGTGGCCGAGCAGTACTTC
. | . | TRBJ1-1 | TRBV9 | CASTPLGGPNTEAFF | TGTGCCAGCACCCCCCTCGGGGGGCCCAACACTGAAGCTTTCTTT
. | TRBD1 | TRBJ2-5 | TRBV7-9 | CASSIQGAETQYF | TGTGCCAGCAGCATACAGGGGGCCGAGACCCAGTACTTC
many | . | TRBJ2-7 | TRBV19 | CASSILLEKGEQYF | TGTGCCAGTAGTATCCTCCTTGAGAAGGGCGAGCAGTACTTC
once | . | TRBJ2-1 | TRBV5-1 | CASSRGPSEKYNEQFF | TGCGCCAGCAGCAGGGGCCCTAGCGAGAAGTACAATGAGCAGTTCTTC
. | TRBD1 | TRBJ2-1 | TRBV11-3 | CASSPEGQVHNEQFF | TGTGCCAGCAGCCCTGAAGGACAGGTCCACAATGAGCAGTTCTTC
. | . | TRBJ1-3 | TRBV28 | CASGTGSGNTIYF | TGTGCCAGCGGAACAGGGTCCGGAAACACCATATATTTT
. | TRBD1 | TRBJ1-2 | TRBV5-5 | CASSSGQGSGYTF | TGTGCCAGCAGCTCCGGACAGGGAAGTGGCTACACCTTC
. | . | TRBJ2-3 | TRBV7-2 | CASSLTREDTQYF | TGTGCCAGCAGCTTAACCCGGGAAGATACGCAGTATTTT
. | . | TRBJ2-7 | TRBV6-5 | CASRQTGGNYEQYF | TGTGCCAGCAGACAAACGGGCGGGAACTACGAGCAGTACTTC
. | . | TRBJ2-1 | TRBV18 | CASSPTVSYNEQFF | TGTGCCAGCTCACCAACGGTATCCTACAATGAGCAGTTCTTC
. | . | TRBJ1-1 | TRBV6-6 | CASSTVGINTEAFF | TGTGCCAGCAGTACCGTAGGTATTAACACTGAAGCTTTCTTT
. | . | TRBJ2-3 | TRBV5-5 | CASTLAGTDTQYF | TGTGCCAGCACGTTAGCGGGCACAGATACGCAGTATTTT
once | TRBD2 | TRBJ2-1 | TRBV11-2 | CASSSRLAYEQFF | TGTGCCAGCAGCTCCCGACTAGCCTATGAGCAGTTCTTC
. | . | TRBJ1-2 | TRBV6-1 | CASSPGPSGYTF | TGTGCCAGCAGCCCCGGGCCTTCCGGCTACACCTTC
. | TRBD2 | TRBJ2-7 | TRBV18 | CASRGAGPGEQYF | TGTGCCAGCCGAGGAGCGGGGCCGGGAGAGCAGTACTTC
. | TRBD2 | TRBJ2-7 | TRBV5-3 | CARSFFTLAGRIKGSYEQYF | TGTGCCAGAAGCTTCTTTACGCTAGCGGGAAGGATAAAAGGCTCCTACGAGCAGTACTTC
. | . | TRBJ2-7 | TRBV12-5 | CASGLSGKYEQYF | TGTGCTAGTGGACTTTCAGGGAAGTACGAGCAGTACTTC
. | . | TRBJ2-3 | TRBV29-1 | CSVRSGTDTQYF | TGCAGCGTCCGGTCAGGGACAGATACGCAGTATTTT